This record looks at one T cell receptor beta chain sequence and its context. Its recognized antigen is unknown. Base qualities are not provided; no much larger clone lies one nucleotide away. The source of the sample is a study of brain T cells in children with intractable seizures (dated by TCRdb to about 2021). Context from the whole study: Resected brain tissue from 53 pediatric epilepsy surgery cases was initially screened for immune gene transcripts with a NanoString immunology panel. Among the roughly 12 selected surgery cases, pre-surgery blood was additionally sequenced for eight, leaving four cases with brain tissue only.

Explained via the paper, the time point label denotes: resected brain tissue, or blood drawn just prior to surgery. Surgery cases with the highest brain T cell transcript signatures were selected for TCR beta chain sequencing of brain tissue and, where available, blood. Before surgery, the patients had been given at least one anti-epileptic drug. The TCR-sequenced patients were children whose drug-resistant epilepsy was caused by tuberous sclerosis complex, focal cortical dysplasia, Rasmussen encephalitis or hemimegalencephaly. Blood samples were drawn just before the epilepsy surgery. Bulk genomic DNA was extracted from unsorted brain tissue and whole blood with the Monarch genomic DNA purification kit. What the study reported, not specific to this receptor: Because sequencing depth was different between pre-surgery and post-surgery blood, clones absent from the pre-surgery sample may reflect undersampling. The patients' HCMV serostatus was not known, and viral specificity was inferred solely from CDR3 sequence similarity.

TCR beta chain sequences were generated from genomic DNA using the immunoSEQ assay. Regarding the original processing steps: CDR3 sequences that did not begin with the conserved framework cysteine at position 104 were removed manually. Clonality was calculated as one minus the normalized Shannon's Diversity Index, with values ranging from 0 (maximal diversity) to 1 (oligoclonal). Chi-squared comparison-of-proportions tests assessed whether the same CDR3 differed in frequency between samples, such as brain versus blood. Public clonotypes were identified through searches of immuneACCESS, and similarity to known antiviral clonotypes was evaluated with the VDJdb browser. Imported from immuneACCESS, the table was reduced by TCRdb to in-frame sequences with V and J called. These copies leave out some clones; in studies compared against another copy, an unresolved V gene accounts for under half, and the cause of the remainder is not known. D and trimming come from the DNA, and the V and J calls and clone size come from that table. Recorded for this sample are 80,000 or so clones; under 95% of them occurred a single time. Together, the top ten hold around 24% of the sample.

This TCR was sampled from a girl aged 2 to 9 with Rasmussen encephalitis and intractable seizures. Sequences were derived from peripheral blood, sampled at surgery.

The DNA sequence follows: TGTGCCAGCAATGGACTAGCGGGTGGCAATGAGCAGTTCTTC. It encodes CASNGLAGGNEQFF. The V and J segments used are TRBV2 and TRBJ2-1, with 11 bases aligning to TRBD2. CDR1 and CDR2, per the germline V gene, are SNHLY and FYNNEI. Here V drops 7 bases and J drops 6 bases, and the junction holds 5 bases not matched to any gene. Counted from cysteine to phenylalanine, this CDR3 has 14 amino acids. The CDR3 DNA has 42 bases and is translated from base 1.